A single sample is the source of the 17 T cell receptor beta chains below, sequenced in a study of CD8 T cells in ankylosing spondylitis. From the 5' RACE reads, TCRdb called clonotypes with MiXCR, one entry per CDR3 protein. The table records nearly 350,000 distinct CDR3 sequences, 14% to 15% of them present only once. The sequenced material came from blood, either unsorted or a sorted T cell fraction (not recorded which). Receptors were obtained from a male donor with ankylosing spondylitis or in good health (not recorded which).

The genes are TRBV5-1 and TRBJ1-3, with unresolved D. The CDR3 spans 13 residues. V was cut by 4 bases and J by 0 bases, with 5 bases left in between. Germline CDR1 SGHRS, CDR2 YFSETQ. Here the CDR3 reads CASSPASGNTIYF. The CDR3 DNA is TGCGCCAGCAGCCCGGCCTCTGGAAACACCATATATTTT.

This clonotype was detected ten times or more. V gene TRBV7-9 combines with J gene TRBJ2-2; 9 bases are shared with TRBD2. V shed 2 bases, J shed 3 bases, and the junction held 7 bases outside the gene matches. This CDR3 region has 17 residues. Germline V gives CDR1 SEHNR, CDR2 FQNEAQ (reference sequence). As DNA, the CDR3 is TGTGCCAGCAGCTTAAGCGCTAGCGGGATCTACACCGGGGAGCTGTTTTTT. Amino acids: CASSLSASGIYTGELFF.

The chain recombines TRBV14 with TRBJ2-6; perhaps TRBD2 as D (7 bases). V dropped 0 bases and J dropped 0 bases, with 18 bases sitting between them. The CDR3 covers 20 residues. The V gene's germline CDR1 is SGHDN and CDR2 FVKESK. The CDR3: CASSQEGGGGLLSGANVLTF. The DNA of the CDR3 is TGTGCCAGCAGCCAAGAGGGGGGCGGGGGACTCCTCTCTGGGGCCAACGTCCTGACTTTC.

This clonotype came up a few times. V and J are TRBV19 and TRBJ2-5, with D perhaps TRBD1 or TRBD2 (5 bases each). This CDR3 has 14 amino acids. Germline loops: CDR1 LNHDA, CDR2 SQIVND (reference sequence). The ends were cut back, 5 bases at V and 1 base at J, with 11 bases in the middle. This CDR3 is CASSAWDGQETQYF. The DNA of the CDR3 is TGTGCCAGTAGTGCCTGGGACGGCCAAGAGACCCAGTACTTC.

This clonotype came up a few times. The chain couples TRBV19 to TRBJ2-5, with TRBD1 identical over 10 bases. Germline loops: CDR1 LNHDA, CDR2 SQIVND (reference sequence). The CDR3 extends over 15 amino acids. V lost 4 bases, J lost 3 bases, and 5 bases stayed unmatched. The CDR3 region has the DNA TGTGCCAGTAGTACCCTAGGGACAGGGGAAGAGACCCAGTACTTC. Translated: CASSTLGTGEETQYF.

This chain uses TRBV11-2 with TRBJ1-2; 7 bases are shared with TRBD1. V shed 5 bases and J 4 bases; nucleotides not matched to a gene: 10. The CDR3 totals 15 residues. From germline, CDR1 is SGHAT and CDR2 FQNNGV. The CDR3 bases are TGTGCCAGCAGCCCCCAAGGGCCAGGGGGCTATGGCTACACCTTC. It codes for CASSPQGPGGYGYTF.

The rearrangement joins TRBV12-3 or TRBV12-4 to TRBJ2-3, with TRBD2 matching 8 bases. The CDR3 sequence is 13 residues long. Trimming removed 5 bases from V and 7 bases from J; junction bases left unmatched: 5. In nucleotides, the CDR3 is TGTGCCAGCAGTCCCCGGGGGGGACATACGCAGTATTTT. Protein product: CASSPRGGHTQYF.

The sample holds many counts of this clonotype. The chain recombines TRBV10-3 with TRBJ2-2; 9 bases are shared with TRBD1. Germline V CDR1 and CDR2: ENHRY, SYGVKD. CDR3 length: 15 residues. J gave up 7 bases and V 2 bases, and 5 bases lay outside the gene matches. The CDR3 protein is CAISEAGQGDGELFF. For the CDR3, the DNA is TGTGCCATCAGTGAGGCGGGACAGGGTGACGGGGAGCTGTTTTTT.

J is TRBJ1-2 and V is TRBV10-3; D might be TRBD1 (5 bases). The length of the CDR3 is 13 residues. The germline V gene has CDR1 ENHRY and CDR2 SYGVKD. Trimming pared 4 bases from V and 3 bases from J, leaving 9 bases between. This CDR3 reads CAISVGGDYGYTF. The CDR3 DNA sequence: TGTGCCATCAGTGTGGGGGGTGACTATGGCTACACCTTC.

The CDR3, as DNA: TGCAGTGCTAGAGTAGGAGGAGGGCAGTATTTT. This translates into CSARVGGGQYF. The chain couples TRBV20-1 to TRBJ2-3; D perhaps matches TRBD2 (5 bases). The CDR3 sequence is 11 residues long. CDR1 is DFQATT, CDR2 SNEGSKA, per germline (reference sequence). The V gene lost 1 base and the J gene lost 11 bases, with 10 bases spanning the gap.

The J gene is TRBJ2-2, the V gene TRBV20-1, with 11 bases aligning to TRBD2. The CDR3 is made up of 15 amino acids. Germline CDR1 is DFQATT and CDR2 is SNEGSKA (reference sequence). V trimming: 5 bases; J trimming: 0 bases; junction bases outside the gene matches: 2. CDR3 in DNA: TGCAGTGCTGGGACTAGCGGACCGAACACCGGGGAGCTGTTTTTT. Its translation: CSAGTSGPNTGELFF.

This clonotype was seen more than once but under ten times. This rearrangement joins TRBV7-9 to TRBJ2-7; 7 positions agree with TRBD1. The germline V gene encodes CDR1 SEHNR and CDR2 FQNEAQ (reference sequence). This CDR3 spans 15 amino acids. The J segment lost 5 bases and the V segment lost 4 bases, leaving 11 bases of the junction unmatched. CDR3 coding DNA: TGTGCCAGCAGCTCGACAGGGAGAGAGATCCACGAGCAGTACTTC. Protein product: CASSSTGREIHEQYF.

This clonotype was seen many times. The gene calls are TRBV7-8 and TRBJ2-7; D may be TRBD1 or TRBD2 (5 bases each). V lost 0 bases to trimming and J lost 0 bases, with 9 bases between them. The CDR3 spans 15 residues. Germline V CDR1 and CDR2: SGHVS, FQNEAQ. This CDR3 is CASSLADGASYEQYF. For the CDR3, the DNA is TGTGCCAGCAGCTTAGCGGACGGGGCCTCCTACGAGCAGTACTTC.

The rearrangement uses TRBV5-1 and TRBJ2-1, with D possibly being TRBD1 (6 bases). V lost 1 base, J lost 7 bases, and 12 bases lay in between. Looked up from germline, CDR1 is SGHRS and CDR2 is YFSETQ. The CDR3 consists of 14 residues. The CDR3 DNA reads as TGCGCCAGCAGCTTGACAGGGACGAGGAATGAGCAGTTCTTC. This codes for CASSLTGTRNEQFF.

Many counts were recorded for this clonotype. The J gene is TRBJ2-2, the V gene TRBV29-1; weak D call: TRBD1 (6 bases). Germline V CDR1 and CDR2: SQVTM, ANQGSEA. Deletions cut 7 bases from V and 5 bases from J, with 11 bases between. This CDR3 comprises 12 residues. The CDR3 region is CSADRQTGELFF. The CDR3 DNA follows: TGCAGCGCGGACAGACAAACCGGGGAGCTGTTTTTT.

The chain recombines TRBV20-1 with TRBJ1-5; D might be TRBD1 (5 bases). The CDR3 contains 13 residues. V gave up 4 bases and J gave up 7 bases, with 14 bases separating them. Germline values: CDR1 DFQATT, CDR2 SNEGSKA (reference sequence). The CDR3 bases are TGCAGTGCTACGGGACTAAAGGGACAGCCCCAGCATTTT. The encoded protein is CSATGLKGQPQHF.

The CDR3 protein is CASSFGHYNQPQHF. The CDR3 DNA reads TGTGCCAGCAGCTTCGGGCACTACAATCAGCCCCAGCATTTT. The V and J genes are TRBV5-6 and TRBJ1-5; D gene ambiguous. Trimming shortened V by 2 bases and J by 3 bases, and 9 bases separated the two germline ends. Germline CDR1 is SGHDT and CDR2 is YYEEEE. The CDR3 runs to 14 residues.